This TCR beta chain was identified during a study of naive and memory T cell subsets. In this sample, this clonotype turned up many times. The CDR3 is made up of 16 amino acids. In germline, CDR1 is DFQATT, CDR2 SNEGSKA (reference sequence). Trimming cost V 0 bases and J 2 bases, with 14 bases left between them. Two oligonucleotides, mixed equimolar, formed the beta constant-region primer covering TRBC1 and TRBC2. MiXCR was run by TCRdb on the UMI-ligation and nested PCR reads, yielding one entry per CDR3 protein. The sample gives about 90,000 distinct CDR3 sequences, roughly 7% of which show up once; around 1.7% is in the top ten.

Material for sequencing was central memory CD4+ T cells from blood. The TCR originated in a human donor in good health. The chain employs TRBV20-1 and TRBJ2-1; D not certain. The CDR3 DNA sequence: TGCAGTGCTAGAGATGCGTACTCTCCGACCTACAATGAGCAGTTCTTC. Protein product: CSARDAYSPTYNEQFF.